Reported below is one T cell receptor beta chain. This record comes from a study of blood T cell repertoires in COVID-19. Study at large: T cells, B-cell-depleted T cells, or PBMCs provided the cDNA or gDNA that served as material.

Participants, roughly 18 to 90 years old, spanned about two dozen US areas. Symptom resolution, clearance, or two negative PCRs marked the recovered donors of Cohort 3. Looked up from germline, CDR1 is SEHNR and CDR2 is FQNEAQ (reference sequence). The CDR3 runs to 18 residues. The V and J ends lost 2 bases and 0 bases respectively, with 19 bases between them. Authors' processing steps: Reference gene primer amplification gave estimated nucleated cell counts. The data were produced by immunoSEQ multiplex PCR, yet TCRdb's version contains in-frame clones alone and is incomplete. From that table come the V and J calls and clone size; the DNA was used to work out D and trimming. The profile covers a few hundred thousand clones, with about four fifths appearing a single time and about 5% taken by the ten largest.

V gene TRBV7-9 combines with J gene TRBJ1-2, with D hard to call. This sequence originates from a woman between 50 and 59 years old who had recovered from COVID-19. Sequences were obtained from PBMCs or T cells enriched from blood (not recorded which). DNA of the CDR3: TGTGCCAGCAGCTTACTGGACTCACTGCTAATTCCTAACTATGGCTACACCTTC. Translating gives CASSLLDSLLIPNYGYTF. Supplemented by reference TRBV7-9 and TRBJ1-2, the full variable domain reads DTGVSQNPRHKITKRGQNVTFRCDPISEHNRLYWYRQTLGQGPEFLTYFQNEAQLEKSRLLSDRFSAERPKGSFSTLEIQRTEQGDSAMYLCASSLLDSLLIPNYGYTFGSGTRLTVV.